Listed below are T cell receptor beta chains from one sample, sequenced in a study of blood T cell repertoires in COVID-19. The assay was immunoSEQ multiplex PCR, and TCRdb's table has in-frame clones only and misses some. The sample lists about 180,000 clones, around 85% occurring once. The sequenced sample consisted of PBMCs or T cells enriched from blood (not recorded which). All receptors derive from a man aged 35 to 55 who had recovered from COVID-19. Both conserved end residues are part of each CDR3. The order of the fields is clone size, J gene, D gene, V gene, CDR3 DNA, CDR3 protein. A D gene is named only where the DNA matches it firmly. Expanded clones get a size class; other rows say once, few or many, or leave the size out.

size: -
J: TRBJ2-3
D: TRBD1
V: TRBV9
DNA: TGTGCCAGCAGCGCCTCAGGACAGGCCCGAGGGGATACGCAGTATTTT
CDR3: CASSASGQARGDTQYF

size: -
J: TRBJ1-2
D: -
V: TRBV28
DNA: TGTGCCAGCAGTTCCAGGGGACCCTATGGCTACACCTTC
CDR3: CASSSRGPYGYTF

size: few
J: TRBJ1-2
D: TRBD1
V: TRBV27
DNA: TGTGCCAGCAGGAGAGGGGGCTATTACACCTTC
CDR3: CASRRGGYYTF

size: -
J: TRBJ1-2
D: -
V: TRBV14
DNA: TGTGCCAGCAGCCAAATAGACAGCGCATATGGCTACACCTTC
CDR3: CASSQIDSAYGYTF

size: -
J: TRBJ1-2
D: TRBD1
V: TRBV5-6
DNA: TGTGCCAGCAGCAGACAGGGGGGCCATGGCTACACCTTC
CDR3: CASSRQGGHGYTF

size: -
J: TRBJ2-2
D: TRBD2
V: TRBV9
DNA: TGTGCCAGCAGCGCCCATAGCGGGGGCTGGAACACCGGGGAGCTGTTTTTT
CDR3: CASSAHSGGWNTGELFF

size: -
J: TRBJ1-5
D: TRBD1
V: TRBV10-2
DNA: TGCGCCAGCAGTCTTACAGGGGATAGCAATCAGCCCCAGCATTTT
CDR3: CASSLTGDSNQPQHF

size: -
J: TRBJ1-2
D: -
V: TRBV18
DNA: TGTGCCAGCTCACGCACGGGGAACTATGGCTACACCTTC
CDR3: CASSRTGNYGYTF

size: -
J: TRBJ1-2
D: TRBD1
V: TRBV19
DNA: TGTGCCAGTGCGAGGACAGGGGGAGACTATGGCTACACCTTC
CDR3: CASARTGGDYGYTF

size: -
J: TRBJ1-5
D: -
V: TRBV4-2
DNA: TGTGCCAGCAGCGAAAAACAGGGTAGCAATCAGCCCCAGCATTTT
CDR3: CASSEKQGSNQPQHF

size: -
J: TRBJ1-1
D: -
V: TRBV7-6
DNA: TGTGCCAGCAGCTTAGAAAAGGCGGGTGGGACTGAAGCTTTCTTT
CDR3: CASSLEKAGGTEAFF

size: -
J: TRBJ2-2
D: -
V: TRBV5-6
DNA: TGTGCCAGCAGCTTGGTCGGGGGGCCGAACACCGGGGAGCTGTTTTTT
CDR3: CASSLVGGPNTGELFF

size: -
J: TRBJ1-6
D: -
V: TRBV5-4
DNA: TGTGCCAGCAGCTCTTACAGAAATAATTCACCCCTCCACTTT
CDR3: CASSSYRNNSPLHF

size: -
J: TRBJ2-3
D: -
V: TRBV5-1
DNA: TGCGCCAGCTTCTACCAGGCAGATACGCAGTATTTT
CDR3: CASFYQADTQYF

size: -
J: TRBJ2-3
D: TRBD2
V: TRBV30
DNA: TGTGCCTGGAGGGTAGCGGGAGGGTACGCTACGCAGTATTTT
CDR3: CAWRVAGGYATQYF

size: -
J: TRBJ2-4
D: -
V: TRBV21-1
DNA: TGTGCCAGCAGCACTAAAAGCGGCAGGCGTAAAAACATTCAGTACTTC
CDR3: CASSTKSGRRKNIQYF

size: -
J: TRBJ1-1
D: -
V: TRBV3-1/TRBV3-2
DNA: TGTGCCAGCAGCCAAGGGAGGGGATTGACTGAAGCTTTCTTT
CDR3: CASSQGRGLTEAFF

size: -
J: TRBJ2-5
D: -
V: TRBV5-4
DNA: TGTGCCAGCAGCTTGAAAGGGGGTGAGACCCAGTACTTC
CDR3: CASSLKGGETQYF

size: -
J: TRBJ2-7
D: TRBD2
V: TRBV3-1/TRBV3-2
DNA: TGTGCCAGCAGTTTCGACGGGGGGAGAATCGAGCAGTACTTC
CDR3: CASSFDGGRIEQYF

size: many
J: TRBJ1-5
D: -
V: TRBV30
DNA: TGTGCCTGGAGTGTACGCAGCGGCAGCCGGTCCAACCAGCCCCAGCATTTT
CDR3: CAWSVRSGSRSNQPQHF

size: -
J: TRBJ1-5
D: TRBD1
V: TRBV19
DNA: TGTGCCAGTAGTCCCCCTACAGGGGGCCTAAGCAATCAGCCCCAGCATTTT
CDR3: CASSPPTGGLSNQPQHF

size: -
J: TRBJ1-4
D: -
V: TRBV7-9
DNA: TGTGCCAGCAGCTTAGGCAGGGCTGAAAAACTGTTTTTT
CDR3: CASSLGRAEKLFF

size: -
J: TRBJ2-1
D: -
V: TRBV7-3
DNA: TGTGCCAGCAGCTCGGGGTTGGGGCAGTTCTTC
CDR3: CASSSGLGQFF

size: -
J: TRBJ1-1
D: -
V: TRBV7-8
DNA: TGTGCCAGCAGCTTAACAGGGATGAACACTGAAGCTTTCTTT
CDR3: CASSLTGMNTEAFF

size: few
J: TRBJ1-1
D: -
V: TRBV29-1
DNA: TGCAGCGTTGAAAAATACGGAGGGACTGAAGCTTTCTTT
CDR3: CSVEKYGGTEAFF

size: once
J: TRBJ2-4
D: TRBD2
V: TRBV6-6
DNA: TGTGCCAGCAGGCTAGCGGAAAGCAAAAACATTCAGTACTTC
CDR3: CASRLAESKNIQYF

size: -
J: TRBJ1-2
D: TRBD1
V: TRBV5-1
DNA: TGCGCCAGCAGCCCTGGACAGGGTCCCTATGGCTACACCTTC
CDR3: CASSPGQGPYGYTF

size: -
J: TRBJ1-2
D: -
V: TRBV24-1
DNA: TGTGCCACCAGTGAGACAGGCGGATCTGGCTACACCTTC
CDR3: CATSETGGSGYTF

size: -
J: TRBJ2-2
D: TRBD2
V: TRBV7-3
DNA: TGTGCCAGCACCAATAGAGCGGGGGCCGGGGAGCTGTTTTTT
CDR3: CASTNRAGAGELFF

size: -
J: TRBJ2-3
D: -
V: TRBV28
DNA: TGTGCCAGCAGTTGGTCCGGGAGCACAGATACGCAGTATTTT
CDR3: CASSWSGSTDTQYF

size: -
J: TRBJ1-1
D: TRBD1
V: TRBV11-2
DNA: TGTGCCAGCAGCGCACAGGGGGTGAACACTGAAGCTTTCTTT
CDR3: CASSAQGVNTEAFF

size: -
J: TRBJ2-7
D: TRBD1
V: TRBV10-3
DNA: TGTGCCATCAGTGAGGATCGGCAGGGGGCCACATACTACGAGCAGTACTTC
CDR3: CAISEDRQGATYYEQYF

size: -
J: TRBJ1-4
D: TRBD1
V: TRBV12-3/TRBV12-4
DNA: TGTGCCACCAGGGGGGGGATAGGTAAACTGTTTTTT
CDR3: CATRGGIGKLFF